This T cell receptor (beta chain) is from a study of blood T cell repertoires in COVID-19. Whole-study context: Sites across the United States, Italy and Spain contributed samples from acute and convalescent COVID-19. Sources were T cells, B-cell-depleted T cells, or PBMCs; the material itself was cDNA or gDNA.

Original methodology: Reference gene primer amplification in the assay estimated nucleated cell counts. Data came from immunoSEQ multiplex PCR; TCRdb stores just in-frame clones and leaves some out. V, J and clone size are those of that table, while D and trimming were read from the DNA. The data contain 180,000 or so clones, 82% of them singletons. Germline CDR1 SGDLS, CDR2 YYNGEE. The V and J ends lost 5 bases and 5 bases, in that order; junction bases with no gene match: 1. The CDR3 runs 13 residues. This TCR was recovered from a woman aged 70-85 years with acute or convalescent COVID-19. Sequencing was performed on peripheral blood. The V gene is TRBV9, the J gene TRBJ2-2; 9 nucleotides agree with TRBD2. Here the CDR3 reads CASRTSGTGELFF. The DNA of the CDR3 is TGTGCCAGCAGGACTAGCGGAACCGGGGAGCTGTTTTTT.